The clone carrying this T cell receptor (beta chain) was observed at least ten times. These data come from a study of neurological immune-mediated disorders. 5'RACE with 10-nucleotide random UMIs generated the cDNA. TCRdb processed the 5' RACE reads anew with MiXCR; each CDR3 protein has one entry. The sample shows around 30,000 distinct CDR3 sequences, roughly 12% of them seen only once. The germline V gene has CDR1 SGHNT and CDR2 YENEEA. Trimming shortened V by 0 bases and J by 0 bases, and 11 bases separated the two germline ends. The CDR3 has 17 residues. This sequence originates from a man aged 55 to 70 in good health. V gene TRBV11-3 combines with J gene TRBJ2-2, with no clear D. The material sequenced was PBMCs. CDR3 bases: TGTGCCAGCAGCTTAGATTCAGGATTCGCGAACACCGGGGAGCTGTTTTTT. It codes for CASSLDSGFANTGELFF. The full variable domain, in which reference TRBV11-3 and TRBJ2-2 provide the parts outside the CDR3, is EAGVVQSPRYKIIEKKQPVAFWCNPISGHNTLYWYLQNLGQGPELLIRYENEEAVDDSQLPKDRFSAERLKGVDSTLKIQPAELGDSAVYLCASSLDSGFANTGELFFGEGSRLTVL.